The subject of this entry is one TCR beta chain. The source of the sample is a study of T cell responses to AZD1222 COVID-19 vaccine. The table came from immunoSEQ multiplex PCR; TCRdb's copy has only in-frame clones and leaves some out. This repertoire shows 65,000 to 90,000 clones, 87% found once; its top ten account for around 1.3%. Germline CDR1 reads SGDLS; CDR2 reads YYNGEE. The V gene end was trimmed by 4 bases and the J gene end by 3 bases; junction bases not matched to a gene: 7. The CDR3 contains 15 residues. The sequence was collected from an adult who received the AZD1222 COVID-19 vaccine. The sequenced sample was peripheral blood, obtained 28 days after the second AZD1222 dose. The V and J genes are TRBV9 and TRBJ2-1, with 7 bases lining up with TRBD1. CDR3 residues: CASSLAGTVYNEQFF. In DNA form, the CDR3 reads TGTGCCAGCAGCCTAGCCGGGACAGTCTACAATGAGCAGTTCTTC.